These 24 T cell receptor beta chains came from one sample sequenced in a study of T-cell reconstitution after alpha-beta-depleted transplantation in children. Preparation of the TCRbeta library involved a method that used unique molecular identifiers. TCRdb reprocessed the PCR reads via MiXCR and lists one record per CDR3 protein. This sample has around 680,000 distinct CDR3 sequences; roughly 15% occur once, and the top ten carry approximately 1.1%. Source: PBMCs from the stem cell graft donor, taken from the stem cell graft. The receptors originated from a human donor who donated a stem cell graft to a child with acute myeloid leukemia.

At least ten counts were recorded for this clonotype. The chain has TRBV5-5 and TRBJ2-1; D is possibly TRBD2 (6 bases). Trimming stripped 0 bases from V and 4 bases from J, with 8 bases between. This CDR3 has 14 residues. CDR1 and CDR2 (germline): SGHKS, YYEKEE (reference sequence). CDR3 bases: TGTGCCAGCAGCTTGGGGGCGGGGTACAATGAGCAGTTCTTC. It yields the protein CASSLGAGYNEQFF.

The rearrangement links TRBV5-1 to TRBJ2-2; D not certain. CDR3 length: 14 residues. V lost 4 bases, J lost 9 bases, and 16 bases lay in between. The germline CDR1 and CDR2 sequences are SGHRS and YFSETQ. The CDR3 sequence is CASSKGTYSWELFF. The CDR3 nucleotides are TGCGCCAGCAGCAAGGGTACCTACTCCTGGGAGCTGTTTTTT.

This clonotype has ten or more counts. The V gene is TRBV9, the J gene TRBJ2-5, with D perhaps TRBD1 or TRBD2 (5 bases each). CDR1 and CDR2 from the germline V gene are SGDLS and YYNGEE. The V end lost 3 bases, the J end lost 5 bases, and 11 bases lay between the germline ends. This CDR3 is 13 amino acids long. CDR3 sequence reads: CASSGLGEETQYF. As DNA, the CDR3 is TGTGCCAGCAGCGGTCTAGGGGAGGAGACCCAGTACTTC.

This clonotype appeared many times. The V gene is TRBV20-1, the J gene TRBJ1-1; TRBD1 is a possible D gene (5 bases). This CDR3 is 10 amino acids long. Germline CDR1 and CDR2: DFQATT and SNEGSKA (reference sequence). The V gene lost 3 bases and the J gene lost 12 bases, with 11 bases spanning the gap. The CDR3 DNA follows: TGCAGTGCTAGTTCACGGGGGACTTTCTTT. Protein sequence: CSASSRGTFF.

This clonotype has only a few counts. No DNA is shown, since the ends of the CDR3 on it are uncertain; the CDR3 is the one TCRdb lists. V usage is TRBV20-1 and J usage is TRBJ2-7; the DNA was not compared with TRBD2, the D call given in the table. The CDR3 spans 13 amino acids, including both terminal residues. Germline V gene data show CDR1 as DFQATT and CDR2 as SNEGSKA (reference sequence). This CDR3 is CSTSGLGVWEQYF.

This clonotype was recorded many times. This rearrangement joins TRBV5-5 to TRBJ2-7, with D possibly called TRBD1 or TRBD2 (6 bases each). V dropped 5 bases and J dropped 9 bases, with 18 bases sitting between them. The CDR3 consists of 13 residues. CDR1 is SGHKS and CDR2 is YYEKEE in the germline V gene (reference sequence). CDR3 sequence reads: CASSGDTLGGQYV. As DNA, the CDR3 is TGTGCCAGCAGTGGGGACACCTTGGGAGGGCAGTACGTC.

V and J are TRBV5-1 and TRBJ2-2; 13 nucleotides agree with TRBD2. V lost 3 bases, J lost 2 bases, and 10 bases stayed unmatched. Looked up from germline, CDR1 is SGHRS and CDR2 is YFSETQ. The CDR3 consists of 19 residues. This chain's CDR3 is CASSSDGRTSGGNTGELFF. As DNA, the CDR3 is TGCGCCAGCAGCTCTGACGGGAGGACTAGCGGGGGAAACACCGGGGAGCTGTTTTTT. Complete variable domain (other parts from reference TRBV5-1 and TRBJ2-2): KAGVTQTPRYLIKTRGQQVTLSCSPISGHRSVSWYQQTPGQGLQFLFEYFSETQRNKGNFPGRFSGRQFSNSRSEMNVSTLELGDSALYLCASSSDGRTSGGNTGELFFGEGSRLTVL.

This clonotype was detected ten times or more. The chain is built from TRBV20-1 and TRBJ2-3, with D possibly being TRBD2 (5 bases). V was clipped by 6 bases and J by 8 bases, with 12 bases between them. Looked up from germline, CDR1 is DFQATT and CDR2 is SNEGSKA (reference sequence). The CDR3 covers 11 residues. In DNA, the CDR3 is TGCAGTGCCACGTCCCGGGGTACGCAGTATTTT. It specifies CSATSRGTQYF.

In its sample, this clonotype was seen many times. This chain links TRBV4-3 with TRBJ2-7; TRBD2 agrees at 10 bases. After removal of 0 bases from V and 4 bases from J, the junction contained 6 bases not matched to a gene. Germline V gene sequence: CDR1 LGHNA, CDR2 YSLEER. The CDR3 sequence is 16 residues long. CDR3 in amino acids: CASSQDWSGGVYEQYF. CDR3 nucleotide sequence: TGCGCCAGCAGCCAAGACTGGAGCGGGGGGGTTTACGAGCAGTACTTC.

Note on this clonotype: It may be a read error: a sequence one base away is much more abundant. V and J are TRBV6-2 or TRBV6-3 and TRBJ2-1; 7 bases fit TRBD1. In germline, CDR1 is MNHEY, CDR2 SVGEGT. This CDR3 region has 14 residues. The CDR3 bases are TGTGCCAGCAGTACCGACGACAGGGACGATGAGCTGTTCTTC. This gives the protein CASSTDDRDDELFF.

The V gene is TRBV24-1, the J gene TRBJ2-1; 10 bases align to TRBD1. Per germline, CDR1 KGHDR and CDR2 SFDVKD. V shed 8 bases and J 2 bases; nucleotides not matched to a gene: 2. The CDR3 has 14 amino acids. CDR3: CATKGTGAYNEQFF. Written as DNA, the CDR3 is TGTGCCACCAAGGGGACAGGGGCCTACAATGAGCAGTTCTTC.

The sample holds a few counts of this clonotype. The V and J genes are TRBV5-1 and TRBJ2-1; 8 nucleotides match TRBD2. Trimming cost V 0 bases and J 8 bases; bases outside gene matches: 7. The CDR3 runs 15 residues. CDR1 and CDR2 from the germline V gene are SGHRS and YFSETQ. CDR3 region: CASSLVISGVHEQFF. The CDR3 DNA reads as TGCGCCAGCAGCTTGGTGATTAGCGGGGTACATGAGCAGTTCTTC. The full variable domain, its missing parts supplied by reference TRBV5-1 and TRBJ2-1, is KAGVTQTPRYLIKTRGQQVTLSCSPISGHRSVSWYQQTPGQGLQFLFEYFSETQRNKGNFPGRFSGRQFSNSRSEMNVSTLELGDSALYLCASSLVISGVHEQFFGPGTRLTVL.

The rearrangement links TRBV30 to TRBJ2-3; D possibly corresponds to TRBD2 (5 bases). This CDR3 has 14 residues. The V gene lost 8 bases and the J gene lost 1 base, with 16 bases spanning the gap. CDR1 is GTSNPN, CDR2 SVGIG, per germline (reference sequence). The CDR3 here is CARSRSVGTDTQYF. In nucleotides, the CDR3 is TGTGCCCGGTCTCGTAGCGTTGGCACAGATACGCAGTATTTT.

This clonotype has a handful of counts. The gene calls are TRBV21-1 and TRBJ1-1. TRBV21-1 is reported as a pseudogene. The CDR3 loop spans 12 amino acids. CDR3 sequence (DNA): TGTGCCAGCAGCGACGGTCACACTGAAGCTTTCTTT. It yields the protein CASSDGHTEAFF.

This clonotype was found a few times. The CDR3 nucleotides read TGCGCCAGCAGCCAGCGCGCGTACTCCTACGAGCAGTACTTC. Translating gives CASSQRAYSYEQYF. The J gene is TRBJ2-7, the V gene TRBV4-3; no clear D gene. The CDR3 runs to 14 residues. V gave up 3 bases and J gave up 0 bases, with 9 bases separating them. Germline V gene data show CDR1 as LGHNA and CDR2 as YSLEER.

Many counts were recorded for this clonotype. CDR3 DNA: TGTGCCAGCAGTTTGGTCTGGGCCAATCAGCCCCAGCATTTT. Encoded protein: CASSLVWANQPQHF. The V call is TRBV12-3 or TRBV12-4, the J call TRBJ1-5; D unresolved. V gave up 3 bases and J gave up 3 bases, with 9 bases separating them. This CDR3 has 14 amino acids.

This clonotype showed up just a few times. The chain joins TRBV20-1 to TRBJ2-7; 8 bases map to TRBD2. This CDR3 comprises 16 residues. Germline CDR1 is DFQATT and CDR2 is SNEGSKA (reference sequence). Germline trimming cut 5 bases from V and 4 bases from J; bases unmatched to any gene: 16. The CDR3 DNA reads as TGCAGTGCTCGTGACCGGAGCGGGGGCCCGTTTTACGAGCAGTACTTC. It translates to CSARDRSGGPFYEQYF.

This clonotype showed up many times. The genes are TRBV29-1 and TRBJ1-3; D is ambiguous. The germline CDR1 and CDR2 sequences are SQVTM and ANQGSEA. The CDR3 is made up of 15 amino acids. V shed 2 bases and J shed 4 bases, with 15 bases lying between them. Written as DNA, the CDR3 is TGCAGCGTTGAAAGTGGCCAGGAACTCGGAAACACCATATATTTT. Its translation: CSVESGQELGNTIYF. Full variable domain (outside the CDR3, taken from reference TRBV29-1 and TRBJ1-3): SAVISQKPSRDICQRGTSLTIQCQVDSQVTMMFWYRQQPGQSLTLIATANQGSEATYESGFVIDKFPISRPNLTFSTLTVSNMSPEDSSIYLCSVESGQELGNTIYFGEGSWLTVV.

This clonotype appeared many times. The chain links TRBV24-1 to TRBJ1-2; perhaps TRBD1 as D (5 bases). This CDR3 is 14 amino acids long. CDR1 KGHDR and CDR2 SFDVKD come from the germline V gene. Trimming left V 2 bases short and J 2 bases short, with 8 bases between. CDR3: CATSDSRDNYGYTF. In nucleotides, the CDR3 is TGTGCCACCAGTGATTCCCGGGACAACTATGGCTACACCTTC.

The CDR3 nucleotides are TGTGCCAGCAGCCAAGATCCCTTCACTAGACGCCTCGGCAATGAGCAGTTCTTC. Translated, it gives CASSQDPFTRRLGNEQFF. The V call is TRBV3-1, the J call TRBJ2-1; tentatively, D is TRBD2 (5 bases). Trimming pared 0 bases from V and 6 bases from J, leaving 21 bases between. Germline-derived CDR1 and CDR2 are LGHDT and YNNKEL (reference sequence). This CDR3 is built from 18 residues.

This rearrangement joins TRBV5-6 to TRBJ1-1; D not certain. Germline V gives CDR1 SGHDT, CDR2 YYEEEE. This CDR3 contains 14 residues. V was cut by 3 bases and J by 3 bases, with 12 bases left in between. In DNA form, the CDR3 reads TGTGCCAGCAGCTCTGGGTCTTGGGACACTGAAGCTTTCTTT. Translated, it gives CASSSGSWDTEAFF.

This clonotype was observed many times. The V call is TRBV12-3 or TRBV12-4, the J call TRBJ2-2, with 7 nucleotides matching TRBD1. This CDR3 has 13 amino acids. The V segment lost 8 bases and the J segment 6 bases; nucleotides outside the gene matches: 6. Here the CDR3 reads CASRTGGAGELFF. The CDR3 DNA sequence: TGTGCCAGCCGGACAGGAGGAGCCGGGGAGCTGTTTTTT.

This clonotype was seen repeatedly, ten times or more. This rearrangement joins TRBV20-1 to TRBJ2-7; D is possibly TRBD1 (6 bases). Germline V gives CDR1 DFQATT, CDR2 SNEGSKA (reference sequence). The V gene lost 4 bases and the J gene lost 2 bases, with 18 bases spanning the gap. The CDR3 totals 15 residues. The CDR3 region is CSAINYRALTYEQYF. The CDR3, as DNA: TGCAGTGCTATTAATTACAGGGCCCTGACCTACGAGCAGTACTTC.

The CDR3 sequence is CASSLTRTSGSGELFF. In nucleotides, the CDR3 is TGTGCCAGCAGTTTAACCCGGACTAGCGGGTCGGGGGAGCTGTTTTTT. The genes are TRBV28 and TRBJ2-2, with 11 nucleotides matching TRBD2. There are 16 residues in the CDR3. The junction had 7 bases not matched to a gene; V was cut back by 2 bases and J by 8 bases. Germline V gives CDR1 MDHEN, CDR2 SYDVKM.